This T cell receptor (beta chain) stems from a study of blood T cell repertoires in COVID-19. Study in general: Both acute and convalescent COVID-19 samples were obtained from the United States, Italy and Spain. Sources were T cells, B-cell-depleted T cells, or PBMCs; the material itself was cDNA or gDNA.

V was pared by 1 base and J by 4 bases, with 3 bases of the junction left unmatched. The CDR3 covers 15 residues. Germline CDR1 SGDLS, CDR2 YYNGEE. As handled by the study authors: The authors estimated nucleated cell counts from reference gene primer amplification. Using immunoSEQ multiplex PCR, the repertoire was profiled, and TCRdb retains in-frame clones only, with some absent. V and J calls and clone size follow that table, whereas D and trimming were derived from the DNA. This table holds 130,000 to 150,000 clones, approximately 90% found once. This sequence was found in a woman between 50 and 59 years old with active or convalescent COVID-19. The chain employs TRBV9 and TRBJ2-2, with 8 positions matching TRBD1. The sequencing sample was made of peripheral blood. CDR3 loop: CASSVWTGRTGELFF. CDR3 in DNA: TGTGCCAGCAGCGTATGGACAGGGCGCACCGGGGAGCTGTTTTTT.